This TCR beta chain appears in the sequencing data of a study of cytotoxic CD8 clonotypes in ibrutinib-treated CLL. Study background: In all, roughly twelve patients were relapsed/refractory, 15 were treatment-naive and roughly 18 were IGHV unmutated. Study outcomes and limitations: Among the clonotypes, public ones were uncommon and contracted or held stable on treatment. Researchers report that baseline clonality outpaced age-matched healthy donors and tracked circulating CD8+ T-cell counts.

The CDR3 has 16 amino acids. Trimming removed 0 bases at V and 3 bases at J, with 16 bases between. Per germline, CDR1 SGDLS and CDR2 YYNGEE. As concerns this clone: Its cognate antigen is unknown.

The method was immunoSEQ multiplex PCR; TCRdb's version includes in-frame clones alone and lacks a portion of them. The table lists approximately 300,000 clones, just under 80% of them singletons. The specimen was PBMCs, collected before ibrutinib treatment. This chain joins TRBV9 and TRBJ2-7; D is perhaps TRBD1 (6 bases). This clonotype was sampled from a human donor with chronic lymphocytic leukemia. The CDR3, as DNA: TGTGCCAGCAGCGTAGCTCCGCAGACAGGCATCTACGAGCAGTACTTC. Encoded protein: CASSVAPQTGIYEQYF.